The clone carrying this T cell receptor beta chain was seen only once. Its antigen remains unknown. The assay was immunoSEQ multiplex PCR, and TCRdb's table has in-frame clones only and misses some. The sample includes about 270,000 clones, approximately 94% of them seen just once. This CDR3 has 14 amino acids. The germline gives CDR1 SEHNR, CDR2 FQNEAQ (reference sequence). Trimming took 2 bases from V and 4 from J, leaving 11 bases between them. These data come from a study of T cell responses to AZD1222 COVID-19 vaccine. General study findings and limits: At baseline, just five to seven AZD1222 recipients tested seropositive. The donor group comprised mostly white British people and more females; the analysis possibly underestimated clonal diversity.

The chain couples TRBV7-9 to TRBJ1-1; D gene unclear. This clonotype was sampled from an adult who received the AZD1222 COVID-19 vaccine. Sequenced here: peripheral blood, sampled 28 days after the second AZD1222 dose. The CDR3 sequence: CASSLREVGTEAFF. The CDR3 DNA reads TGTGCCAGCAGCTTACGGGAGGTGGGCACTGAAGCTTTCTTT.